This TCR beta chain was found in a study of Ad26.COV2.S vaccination and SARS-CoV-2 variants (dated by TCRdb to about 2021). For the study in its entirety: Vaccine-arm donors were drawn from COV1001, a multicentre, randomized, double-blind, placebo-controlled phase I-IIa trial of Ad26.COV2.S in healthy adults. The TCR-sequenced set comprised approximately 32 samples: around 20 Ad26.COV2.S vaccine recipients, 5 placebo recipients and 8 SARS-CoV-2 convalescent individuals. Investigators remained blinded to trial group allocation during experiments and outcome assessment. TCRbeta repertoire sequencing served as the tool for gauging how specific and how broad the SARS-CoV-2-reactive T cell receptors were following Ad26.COV2.S vaccination. Trial participants were randomized into five groups of five: low-dose or high-dose Ad26.COV2.S given once or twice, or placebo on both occasions. Ad26.COV2.S was administered intramuscularly at 5 x 10^10 or 1 x 10^11 viral particles, either as a single shot or as two shots given 56 days apart.

TCRbeta CDR3 regions were sequenced with the immunoSEQ Assay. After extraction, genomic DNA underwent amplification by bias-controlled multiplex PCR, followed by high-throughput sequencing. Per the source publication's procedure: Collapsing and filtering of sequences were performed to quantify the absolute abundance of each unique TCRbeta CDR3 region. T cell fraction was estimated by normalization of TCRbeta template counts to usable DNA, with usable DNA being measured through amplification of reference genes present in all nucleated cells. Repertoire TCRs were annotated as SARS-CoV-2-specific by exact matching of V gene, CDR3 amino acid sequence and J gene to a known reactive TCR set. The reference SARS-CoV-2 TCR set was obtained from MIRA and was filtered for enrichment in COVID-19-positive ImmuneCODE repertoires, whereby public or cross-reactive TCRs were removed. Using the MIRA antigens, annotated TCRs were further analysed by specific ORF or by position within an ORF. Breadth was defined as the number of annotated unique rearrangements divided by the total number of unique productive rearrangements, and depth was defined as the summed frequency of the annotated unique rearrangements. Group comparisons of TCR breadth used two-sided Wilcoxon rank-sum tests. Imported from immuneACCESS, the table was reduced by TCRdb to in-frame sequences with V and J called. These copies leave out some clones; in studies compared against another copy, an unresolved V gene accounts for under half, and the cause of the remainder is not known. The DNA gave D and trimming, while V, J and clone size come from that table. In this sample the table shows around 310,000 clones, 85% to 90% of which occur a single time. The leading ten clones occupy around 5.5% of the sample.

With regard to this clone: No cognate antigen has been identified for it. Base qualities are not at hand, and no much larger clone is one base apart.

Per the publication, the treatment or condition label means: some 20 received Ad26.COV2.S at low or high dose, single or two shots; 5 received placebo; per-sample allocation not given. Repertoires of vaccine and placebo recipients were sequenced from samples collected on day 63 after the first injection. Between 29 July and 7 August 2020, Cohort 1b enrolled some 25 adults aged 18-55 years at one site in Boston, USA. Ad26.COV2.S was a replication-incompetent adenovirus type 26 vector expressing a prefusion-stabilized SARS-CoV-2 spike protein from the original Wuhan strain. The investigation overall reported the following: Higher spike-specific TCR breadth was observed in Ad26.COV2.S recipients than in placebo recipients (P = 0.0014). After vaccination, spike-specific CD8+ and CD4+ T cell responses were reported to show substantial breadth. The authors noted that the TCR breadth and depth analyses may have underestimated total T cell responses. Comparable non-spike TCR breadth was observed between vaccine and placebo recipients, consistent with only spike being contained in the vaccine. The study was not powered for comparison of responses between vaccine doses or regimens.

The sequence was obtained from a person aged 18 to 59 who received the Ad26.COV2.S COVID-19 vaccine or a placebo. Specimen: peripheral blood, collected in a trial of Ad26.COV2.S vaccine versus placebo.

The CDR3 sequence is CASSSDRTLYTEAFF. The nucleotide sequence is TGTGCCAGCAGTTCGGACAGGACCCTGTACACTGAAGCTTTCTTT. Recombination linked TRBV6-2 or TRBV6-3 to TRBJ1-1, and 7 junctional nucleotides match TRBD1. Ends trimmed: V by 4 bases, J by 3 bases; bases unmatched to a gene: 8. Its CDR3 holds 15 amino acids, cysteine through phenylalanine. Of the read, only the CDR3 DNA is kept; its 45 bases are in frame from base 1. The germline V gene encodes CDR1 MNHEY and CDR2 SVGEGT.